This is a list of T cell receptor beta chains from one sample in a study of technical replicates of blood from a handful of donors. The method was immunoSEQ multiplex PCR; TCRdb's version includes in-frame clones alone and lacks a portion of them. This table has fewer than 95,000 clones, around 94% appearing once. The sequenced material came from T cells isolated from PBMCs. All receptors derive from a human donor in good health. Each CDR3 is given with its conserved first and last residue. The order of the fields is J gene, clone size, D gene, V gene, CDR3 protein, CDR3 DNA. D genes are given only for firm matches. Rows may omit the clone size; those that give it use once, few, many or a size class.

TRBJ2-7 | - | - | TRBV9 | CASSPETTYEQYF | TGTGCCAGCAGCCCCGAAACAACGTACGAGCAGTACTTC
TRBJ1-2 | - | - | TRBV27 | CASSPNAGYGYTF | TGTGCCAGCAGTCCAAACGCCGGGTATGGCTACACCTTC
TRBJ2-5 | - | - | TRBV6-1 | CASSEGHRETQYF | TGTGCCAGCAGTGAAGGCCATCGGGAGACCCAGTACTTC
TRBJ1-3 | - | - | TRBV28 | CASSLSGSGNTIYF | TGTGCCAGCAGTTTATCGGGCTCTGGAAACACCATATATTTT
TRBJ1-1 | - | - | TRBV4-1 | CASSQVLENSEAFF | TGCGCCAGCAGCCAAGTTTTGGAGAATTCTGAAGCTTTCTTT
TRBJ2-7 | - | - | TRBV6-1 | CASSLDNISSYEQYF | TGTGCCAGCAGTTTGGACAACATAAGCTCCTACGAGCAGTACTTC
TRBJ2-6 | - | TRBD2 | TRBV19 | CASSVAGVSGANVLTF | TGTGCCAGTAGTGTGGCGGGGGTCTCTGGGGCCAACGTCCTGACTTTC
TRBJ2-7 | - | - | TRBV4-1 | CASSQALSDIYSYEQYF | TGCGCCAGCAGCCAAGCCTTATCGGACATTTACTCCTACGAGCAGTACTTC
TRBJ2-3 | - | - | TRBV5-4 | CASSLASPGTDTQYF | TGTGCCAGCAGCTTGGCGTCACCGGGCACAGATACGCAGTATTTT
TRBJ1-5 | - | - | TRBV6-1 | CASRSGIHQPQHF | TGTGCCAGCAGGTCCGGGATACATCAGCCCCAGCATTTT
TRBJ1-1 | - | - | TRBV6-6 | CASSATGSTEAFF | TGTGCCAGCAGTGCCACAGGGAGCACTGAAGCTTTCTTT
TRBJ1-2 | once | - | TRBV6-1 | CASSELPGSHYGYTF | TGTGCCAGCAGTGAACTACCAGGCTCCCACTATGGCTACACCTTC
TRBJ2-2 | once | TRBD2 | TRBV2 | CASSESDWAPLAGEVTGELFF | TGTGCCAGCAGTGAATCGGATTGGGCCCCACTAGCGGGGGAGGTAACCGGGGAGCTGTTTTTT
TRBJ2-1 | - | TRBD2 | TRBV18 | CASSEGLAGNEQFF | TGTGCCAGCTCCGAGGGACTAGCGGGAAATGAGCAGTTCTTC
TRBJ2-2 | - | - | TRBV12-5 | CASGSRDSPRPGELFF | TGTGCTAGTGGTTCCCGGGACTCGCCGAGACCCGGGGAGCTGTTTTTT
TRBJ1-3 | - | - | TRBV10-1 | CASSDDPGEISGNTIYF | TGCGCCAGCAGTGACGATCCAGGGGAAATTTCTGGAAACACCATATATTTT
TRBJ1-5 | - | - | TRBV11-2 | CASSLVGVGQPQHF | TGTGCCAGCAGCTTAGTAGGGGTGGGTCAGCCCCAGCATTTT
TRBJ2-1 | - | TRBD2 | TRBV27 | CASSASSGTSRNEQFF | TGTGCCAGCAGTGCGAGCTCCGGGACTAGTAGGAATGAGCAGTTCTTC
TRBJ2-2 | - | TRBD2 | TRBV7-6 | CASSLVLAGSTGELFF | TGTGCCAGCAGCTTAGTACTAGCGGGATCCACCGGGGAGCTGTTTTTT
TRBJ2-7 | - | TRBD2 | TRBV18 | CASSPTSASSYEQYF | TGTGCCAGCTCACCAACTAGCGCAAGCTCCTACGAGCAGTACTTC
TRBJ2-1 | - | TRBD2 | TRBV19 | CASSRGASGGREQFF | TGTGCCAGTAGTAGGGGTGCTAGCGGTGGTAGGGAGCAGTTCTTC
TRBJ1-1 | once | - | TRBV5-4 | CASSPPAGSTEAFF | TGTGCCAGCAGCCCACCGGCGGGGAGCACTGAAGCTTTCTTT
TRBJ2-1 | - | - | TRBV29-1 | CSVTGQTYMVGYNEQFF | TGCAGCGTTACCGGACAGACCTATATGGTGGGTTACAATGAGCAGTTCTTC
TRBJ2-5 | - | TRBD1 | TRBV4-1 | CASSQAKQGDQETQYF | TGCGCCAGCAGCCAAGCCAAACAGGGGGACCAAGAGACCCAGTACTTC
TRBJ2-5 | - | TRBD2 | TRBV15 | CATSSGRLAGGPEETQYF | TGTGCCACCAGCAGTGGTCGGCTAGCGGGAGGGCCGGAAGAGACCCAGTACTTC
TRBJ2-3 | once | TRBD1 | TRBV28 | CASSRRGPDTQYF | TGTGCCAGCAGTCGCAGGGGGCCAGATACGCAGTATTTT
TRBJ2-4 | - | - | TRBV10-3 | CAISEGAWLAKNIQYF | TGTGCCATCAGTGAAGGAGCCTGGCTAGCCAAAAACATTCAGTACTTC
TRBJ1-3 | - | - | TRBV19 | CASNKRQGTTGNTIYF | TGTGCCAGTAACAAAAGGCAGGGAACGACTGGAAACACCATATATTTT
TRBJ2-3 | - | - | TRBV11-2 | CASSLSPSTDTQYF | TGTGCCAGCAGCTTATCCCCTAGCACAGATACGCAGTATTTT
TRBJ1-1 | once | - | TRBV30 | CAWSPPVRNTEAFF | TGTGCCTGGAGCCCCCCCGTGCGAAACACTGAAGCTTTCTTT
TRBJ2-5 | once | TRBD1 | TRBV11-1 | CASRGQGSVGETQYF | TGTGCCAGCAGAGGACAGGGGAGTGTGGGAGAGACCCAGTACTTC
TRBJ2-1 | - | TRBD2 | TRBV5-1 | CASSLATSGTYNEQFF | TGCGCCAGCAGCTTAGCCACTAGCGGCACTTACAATGAGCAGTTCTTC
TRBJ1-1 | - | - | TRBV10-2 | CASSVLLNTEAFF | TGCGCCAGCAGTGTCCTCCTGAACACTGAAGCTTTCTTT
TRBJ2-1 | - | - | TRBV5-4 | CASRFPGRFNEQFF | TGTGCCAGCCGCTTCCCCGGTCGGTTCAATGAGCAGTTCTTC
TRBJ1-2 | - | - | TRBV9 | CASSASRNENYGYTF | TGTGCCAGCAGCGCTAGCCGAAACGAAAACTATGGCTACACCTTC
TRBJ1-1 | - | - | TRBV28 | CASSTQTLHNTEAFF | TGTGCCAGCAGTACACAGACCCTACATAACACTGAAGCTTTCTTT
TRBJ1-1 | - | TRBD1 | TRBV30 | CAWSRDSEAFF | TGTGCCTGGAGCCGGGACAGTGAAGCTTTCTTT
TRBJ2-4 | - | TRBD1 | TRBV28 | CASSPKGGQGAGNIQYF | TGTGCCAGCAGTCCCAAGGGAGGACAGGGGGCTGGAAACATTCAGTACTTC
TRBJ2-1 | - | TRBD2 | TRBV6-5 | CASSRGLAVPNEQFF | TGTGCCAGCAGCCGTGGACTAGCGGTACCCAATGAGCAGTTCTTC
TRBJ1-2 | - | - | TRBV29-1 | CSVDASQGYGYTF | TGCAGCGTTGACGCGAGCCAGGGCTATGGCTACACCTTC
TRBJ2-3 | once | TRBD2 | TRBV11-3 | CASSLGGGYTDTQYF | TGTGCCAGCAGCTTGGGCGGGGGTTACACAGATACGCAGTATTTT
TRBJ1-5 | - | - | TRBV19 | CASSFQNQPQHF | TGTGCCAGTAGTTTCCAAAATCAGCCCCAGCATTTT
TRBJ2-6 | - | - | TRBV5-4 | CASSFRIAGANVLTF | TGTGCCAGCAGCTTCAGGATTGCTGGGGCCAACGTCCTGACTTTC
TRBJ2-5 | - | - | TRBV5-1 | CASSLAATQETQYF | TGCGCCAGCAGCTTGGCCGCCACACAAGAGACCCAGTACTTC
TRBJ1-1 | few | TRBD1 | TRBV9 | CASSVGLGTGGTEAFF | TGTGCCAGCAGCGTAGGTTTGGGGACAGGGGGCACTGAAGCTTTCTTT
TRBJ2-1 | - | TRBD2 | TRBV10-2 | CASSDKGGSGYNEQFF | TGCGCCAGCAGTGACAAGGGCGGGAGTGGGTACAATGAGCAGTTCTTC
TRBJ2-7 | - | TRBD1 | TRBV6-1 | CASGGQGSAYEQYF | TGTGCCAGCGGTGGACAGGGGAGCGCCTACGAGCAGTACTTC
TRBJ1-2 | few | - | TRBV11-3 | CASSPFPTANYGYTF | TGTGCCAGCAGCCCCTTCCCGACAGCTAACTATGGCTACACCTTC
TRBJ2-7 | - | TRBD2 | TRBV19 | CASSIRGRLYEQYF | TGTGCCAGTAGTATTCGCGGGAGGCTCTACGAGCAGTACTTC
TRBJ1-2 | - | TRBD1 | TRBV27 | CASSSHPPTGRYGYTF | TGTGCCAGCAGTTCCCACCCCCCGACAGGGAGGTATGGCTACACCTTC
TRBJ2-3 | - | - | TRBV6-5 | CASRQFRDGSGTQYF | TGTGCCAGCAGACAATTCAGGGATGGATCGGGTACGCAGTATTTT
TRBJ2-5 | - | - | TRBV2 | CASSVSEETQYF | TGTGCCAGCAGCGTGTCGGAAGAGACCCAGTACTTC
TRBJ2-4 | - | TRBD2 | TRBV9 | CASSVGVTSGGGGNIQYF | TGTGCCAGCAGCGTAGGTGTGACTAGCGGGGGGGGTGGAAACATTCAGTACTTC
TRBJ2-7 | - | - | TRBV27 | CASSSTIAESYEQYF | TGTGCCAGCAGCTCAACCATAGCGGAGTCCTACGAGCAGTACTTC